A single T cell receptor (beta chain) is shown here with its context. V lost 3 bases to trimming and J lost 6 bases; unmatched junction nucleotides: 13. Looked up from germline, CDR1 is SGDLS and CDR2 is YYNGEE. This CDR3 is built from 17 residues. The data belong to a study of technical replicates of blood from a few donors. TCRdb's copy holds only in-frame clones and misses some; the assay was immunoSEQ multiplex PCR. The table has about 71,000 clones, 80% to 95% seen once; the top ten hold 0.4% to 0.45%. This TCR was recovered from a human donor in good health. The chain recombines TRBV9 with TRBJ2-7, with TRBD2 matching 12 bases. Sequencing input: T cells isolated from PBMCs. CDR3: CASSAGTSGLDFGEQYF. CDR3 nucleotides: TGTGCCAGCAGCGCCGGGACTAGCGGGTTGGATTTCGGCGAGCAGTACTTC. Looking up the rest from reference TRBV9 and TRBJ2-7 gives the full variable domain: DSGVTQTPKHLITATGQRVTLRCSPRSGDLSVYWYQQSLDQGLQFLIQYYNGEERAKGNILERFSAQQFPDLHSELNLSSLELGDSALYFCASSAGTSGLDFGEQYFGPGTRLTVT.